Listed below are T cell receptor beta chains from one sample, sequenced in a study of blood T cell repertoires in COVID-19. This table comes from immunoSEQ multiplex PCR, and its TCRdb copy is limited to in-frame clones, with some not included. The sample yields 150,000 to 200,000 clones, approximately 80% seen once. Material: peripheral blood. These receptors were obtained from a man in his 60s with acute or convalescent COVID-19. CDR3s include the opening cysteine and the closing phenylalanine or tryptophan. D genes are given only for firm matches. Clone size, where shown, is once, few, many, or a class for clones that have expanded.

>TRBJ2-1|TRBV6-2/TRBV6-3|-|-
TGTGCCAGCAGTTACTCGATACTTTATGAGCAGTTCTTC
CASSYSILYEQFF
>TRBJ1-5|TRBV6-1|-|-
TGTGCCAGCAGTGAATTTTCTGGCCCCAATCAGCCCCAGCATTTT
CASSEFSGPNQPQHF
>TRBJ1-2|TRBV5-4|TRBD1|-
TGTGCCAGCAGCTTAACAGGGGGGCGGGGCTACACCTTC
CASSLTGGRGYTF
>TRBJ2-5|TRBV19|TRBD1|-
TGTGCCAGTAGTTTTATGGGCCGGACAGGCCAAGAGACCCAGTACTTC
CASSFMGRTGQETQYF
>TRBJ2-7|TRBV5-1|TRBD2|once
TGCGCCAGCAGCTTGGGGACTAGCAGCTCCTACGAGCAGTACTTC
CASSLGTSSSYEQYF
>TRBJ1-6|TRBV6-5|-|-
TGTGCCAGCAGTTACAACGAGCAGGGGAATTCACCCCTCCACTTT
CASSYNEQGNSPLHF
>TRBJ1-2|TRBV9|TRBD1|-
TGTGCCAGCAGCGTAGCGACAGGGAACTATGGCTACACCTTC
CASSVATGNYGYTF
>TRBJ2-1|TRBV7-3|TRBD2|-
TGTGCCAGCAGCTTAAATAGCGGGGTGGTTGGCAATGAGCAGTTCTTC
CASSLNSGVVGNEQFF
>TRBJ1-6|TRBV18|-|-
TGTGCCAGCTCACCGAGCTCCTATAATTCACCCCTCCACTTT
CASSPSSYNSPLHF
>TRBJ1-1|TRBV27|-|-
TGTGCCAGCAGTTCGTACAGGGACCTGAACACTGAAGCTTTCTTT
CASSSYRDLNTEAFF
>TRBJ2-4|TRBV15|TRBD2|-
TGTGCCACCAGCAGAGGGAGGGGAGGGTCGGTTAACATTCAGTACTTC
CATSRGRGGSVNIQYF
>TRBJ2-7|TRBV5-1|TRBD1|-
TGCGCCAGCAGCGCGGGGACAGGGGACTACGAGCAGTACTTC
CASSAGTGDYEQYF
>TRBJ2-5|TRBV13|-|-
TGTGCCAGCAGCCCTTGGCAGGGGGGTTCAGAGACCCAGTACTTC
CASSPWQGGSETQYF
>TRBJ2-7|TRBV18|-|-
TGTGCCAGCTCACCAAGCGACGGCCCCTACGAGCAGTACTTC
CASSPSDGPYEQYF
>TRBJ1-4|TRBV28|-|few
TGTGCCAGCAGTCCCTGGGACGGGAGGAATGAAAAACTGTTTTTT
CASSPWDGRNEKLFF
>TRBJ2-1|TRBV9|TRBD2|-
TGTGCCAGCAGCGCTAGCGGGGGGGCGGGCAATGAGCAGTTCTTC
CASSASGGAGNEQFF
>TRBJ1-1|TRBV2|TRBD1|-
TGTGCCAGCAGTGAACGTTCAGGGGGCACTGAAGCTTTCTTT
CASSERSGGTEAFF
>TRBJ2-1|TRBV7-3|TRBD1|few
TGTGCCAGCAGCCCAGGGGGCAATGAGCAGTTCTTC
CASSPGGNEQFF
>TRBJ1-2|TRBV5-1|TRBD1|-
TGCGCCAGCAGCGATGGACAGGGCTATGGCTACACCTTC
CASSDGQGYGYTF
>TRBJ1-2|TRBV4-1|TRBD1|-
TGCGCCAGCAGCCACAGTCCCGGGACAGGGATCGGCTACACCTTC
CASSHSPGTGIGYTF
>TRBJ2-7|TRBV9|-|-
TGTGCCAGCAGCCCCGGGTTCGAGGGGGCCTACGAGCAGTACTTC
CASSPGFEGAYEQYF
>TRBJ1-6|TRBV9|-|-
TGTGCCAGCAGCGCCGGGGACACTTTTTCACCCCTCCACTTT
CASSAGDTFSPLHF
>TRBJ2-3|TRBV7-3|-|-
TGTGCCAGCAGCTTATCTAGCACAGATACGCAGTATTTT
CASSLSSTDTQYF
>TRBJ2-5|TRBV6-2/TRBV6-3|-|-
TGTGCCAGCAGTGAGACTCGAATCTCTATAGAGACCCAGTACTTC
CASSETRISIETQYF
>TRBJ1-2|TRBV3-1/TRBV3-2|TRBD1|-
TGTGCCAGCAGCCAAGACCCCAGACAGGGTCGTGGCTACACCTTC
CASSQDPRQGRGYTF
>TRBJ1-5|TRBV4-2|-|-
TGTGCCAGCAGCCAAGACAGGAATCAGCCCCAGCATTTT
CASSQDRNQPQHF
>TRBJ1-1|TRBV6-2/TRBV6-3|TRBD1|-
TGTGCCAGCAGTTGGGGGACAGGGGGTCTTAACACTGAAGCTTTCTTT
CASSWGTGGLNTEAFF
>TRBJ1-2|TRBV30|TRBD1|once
TGTGCCTGGAGTGCCGGGACAGGGTATGGCTACACCTTC
CAWSAGTGYGYTF
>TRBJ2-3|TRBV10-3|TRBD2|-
TGTGCCATCAGGTCCGGGACTAGCGGGGGAACAGATACGCAGTATTTT
CAIRSGTSGGTDTQYF
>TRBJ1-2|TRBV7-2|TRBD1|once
TGTGCCAGCAGCGGGGACAGGGTCAGAGGCGGCTACACCTTC
CASSGDRVRGGYTF
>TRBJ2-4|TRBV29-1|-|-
TGCAGCGTTGACAGGCAAAACATTCAGTACTTC
CSVDRQNIQYF
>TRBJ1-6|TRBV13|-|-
TGTGCCAGCAGCTTAGGTTTAACAGGATCCCCTAATTCACCCCTCCACTTT
CASSLGLTGSPNSPLHF
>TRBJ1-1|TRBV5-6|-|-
TGTGCCAGCAGCTTTATTGAGACAGCTGAAGCTTTCTTT
CASSFIETAEAFF
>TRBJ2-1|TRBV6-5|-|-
TGTGCCAGCAGTTACGAATTTCTTACTTACAATGAGCAGTTCTTC
CASSYEFLTYNEQFF
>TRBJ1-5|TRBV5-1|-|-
TGCGCCAGCAGCCGGGCAGGGGACCTCAATCAGCCCCAGCATTTT
CASSRAGDLNQPQHF
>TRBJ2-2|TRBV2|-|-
TGTGCCAGCAGGGCGGGACAGATGTGGACCGGGGAGCTGTTTTTT
CASRAGQMWTGELFF
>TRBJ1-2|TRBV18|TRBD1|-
TGTGCCAGCTCACCCTCGACAGGGAGTGGGGATATCTATGGCTACACCTTC
CASSPSTGSGDIYGYTF
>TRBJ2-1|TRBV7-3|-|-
TGTGCCAGCAGCTTATCATGGACAGTCAATGAGCAGTTCTTC
CASSLSWTVNEQFF
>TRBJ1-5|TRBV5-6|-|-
TGTGCCAGCAGCCCAGGGGACAATCAGCCCCAGCATTTT
CASSPGDNQPQHF
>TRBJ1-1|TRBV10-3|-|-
TGTGCCATCAGTGACCCCAGGGAATGGACTGAAGCTTTCTTT
CAISDPREWTEAFF
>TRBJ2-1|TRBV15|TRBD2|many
TGTGCCACCAGCATAAGTTCGGGGGGTAGCAATGAGCAGTTCTTC
CATSISSGGSNEQFF
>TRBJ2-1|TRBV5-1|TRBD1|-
TGCGCCAGCAGCTTTACAGGGGGCTCCTACAATGAGCAGTTCTTC
CASSFTGGSYNEQFF
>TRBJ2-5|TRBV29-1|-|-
TGCAGCGTTGAGAGGCACGAAGAGACCCAGTACTTC
CSVERHEETQYF
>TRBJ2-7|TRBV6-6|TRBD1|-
TGTGCCAGCAGTTACGGGACAGGGCCTTACGAGCAGTACTTC
CASSYGTGPYEQYF
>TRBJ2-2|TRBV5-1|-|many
TGCGCCAGCAGCTTGAACAGTAACACCGGGGAGCTGTTTTTT
CASSLNSNTGELFF
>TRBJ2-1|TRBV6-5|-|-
TGTGCCAGCGCGCCGACACCGAGCTCCTACAATGAGCAGTTCTTC
CASAPTPSSYNEQFF
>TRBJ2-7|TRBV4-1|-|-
TGCGCCAGCAGCCAAGGACTATCCTACGAGCAGTACTTC
CASSQGLSYEQYF